This TCR beta chain was identified in a study of blood T cell repertoires in COVID-19. Background on the study: COVID-19 samples collected from the United States, Italy and Spain covered acute and convalescent phases. Sources were T cells, B-cell-depleted T cells, or PBMCs; the material itself was cDNA or gDNA.

Trimming left V 6 bases short and J 0 bases short, with 6 bases between. This CDR3 has 13 amino acids. In the authors' workflow: From reference gene primer amplification, estimates of nucleated cell counts were derived. Clones were read by immunoSEQ multiplex PCR, and TCRdb kept only the in-frame ones, dropping some. D and trimming come from the DNA, and the V and J calls and clone size come from that table. The sample has fewer than 130,000 clones; 87% are singletons. The sequencing sample was made of peripheral blood. This chain joins TRBV12-3 or TRBV12-4 and TRBJ2-1; no firm D call. The sequence was collected from a human donor in a cohort sampled during active COVID-19. The CDR3 DNA reads as TGTGCCAGCAGGGAGAGCTCCTACAATGAGCAGTTCTTC. Protein product: CASRESSYNEQFF.